Reported below is one T cell receptor (beta chain). Time point described: healthy volunteer bleed at 6 weeks. RNA extraction used unfractionated whole blood as the source of total RNA. TCRdb re-analysed the RACE reads in MiXCR, keeping a single row per CDR3 protein. The repertoire holds around 80,000 distinct CDR3 sequences, with approximately 8.6% as singletons. This sample is part of a study of human T cells and chemical hapten exposure. Germline values: CDR1 SGHRS, CDR2 YFSETQ. The CDR3 has 18 amino acids. The junction had 6 bases not matched to a gene; V was cut back by 0 bases and J by 0 bases. The receptor was derived from a male donor in good health. Some clones in this sample may be carry-over from other donors' samples. The sample consisted of whole blood. The chain couples TRBV5-1 to TRBJ1-4; TRBD1 matches 9 bases. Here the CDR3 DNA reads TGCGCCAGCAGCTTGGGACAGGGGGGAATGGCAACTAATGAAAAACTGTTTTTT. This sequence encodes CASSLGQGGMATNEKLFF.